The source of this T cell receptor beta chain is a study of beta chain features in type 1 diabetes. Study-wide results and limits: A moderate, significant TCRB CDR3 shortening appeared in type 1 diabetes across four CD4+ subsets.

The isolated RNA, all of it, was reverse transcribed, so expressed TCRB transcripts were what got sequenced. Using immunoSEQ multiplex PCR, the repertoire was profiled, and TCRdb retains in-frame clones only, with some absent. The data hold 200,000 to 250,000 clones, with around 10% observed a single time. As for this clone: Its specificity is unknown.

The CDR3 sequence is 14 residues long. V was clipped by 4 bases and J by 6 bases; unmatched bases: 5. Per the germline V gene, CDR1 is MNHEY and CDR2 is SVGAGI. By way of CD45RO/CCR7/CD25/CD127/CD95/CD27, the CD4+ regulatory, stem cell-like memory, central memory and naive cells were sorted. This TCR was sampled from a woman in her late teens or twenties in good health. The rearrangement links TRBV6-5 to TRBJ2-1; TRBD2 aligns across 8 bases. The sample consisted of naive CD4+ T cells from blood. The CDR3 DNA is TGTGCCAGCAGTTCAGGGACTAGGCCCAATGAGCAGTTCTTC. Translated, it gives CASSSGTRPNEQFF.